Listed below are T cell receptor beta chains from one sample, sequenced in a study of CD8+ T cells in alopecia areata. Assay: immunoSEQ multiplex PCR; the TCRdb copy retains only in-frame clones and omits some. Counted here are 110,000 to 150,000 clones, 45% to 65% occurring once; the ten biggest clones make up around a sixth. This specimen consisted of CD8+ T cells sorted from blood, obtained at week 4, from a patient treated with tofacitinib. These receptors came from a human donor with alopecia areata. Each CDR3 is given with its conserved first and last residue. D genes are given only for firm matches. Size is stated for part of the rows, as once, few or many counts, or as a class when the clone is expanded.

CDR3 protein,CDR3 DNA,clone size,J gene,D gene,V gene
CASTDSGGPYNEQFF,TGTGCCAGCACCGATAGCGGGGGCCCCTACAATGAGCAGTTCTTC,.,TRBJ2-1,TRBD2,TRBV7-2
CASTRWDMNTEAFF,TGTGCCAGCACCCGGTGGGACATGAACACTGAAGCTTTCTTT,.,TRBJ1-1,.,TRBV14
CASSSQVGSPLHF,TGTGCCAGCAGTTCCCAAGTCGGTTCACCCCTCCACTTT,.,TRBJ1-6,.,TRBV27
CASSLDLSYEQYF,TGCGCCAGCAGCTTGGACCTATCCTACGAGCAGTACTTC,.,TRBJ2-7,.,TRBV5-1
CASSQGGIGQPQHF,TGCGCCAGCAGCCAAGGGGGGATTGGTCAGCCCCAGCATTTT,.,TRBJ1-5,.,TRBV4-1
CSAATAATNEKLFF,TGCAGCGCTGCGACCGCCGCAACTAATGAAAAACTGTTTTTT,.,TRBJ1-4,.,TRBV29-1
CSVVPGQGEQYF,TGCAGCGTTGTCCCGGGACAGGGGGAGCAGTACTTC,few,TRBJ2-7,TRBD1,TRBV29-1
CSAGPVLAGENTGELFF,TGCAGCGCTGGACCTGTGTTGGCAGGGGAAAACACCGGGGAGCTGTTTTTT,.,TRBJ2-2,.,TRBV29-1
CASTLAGTGGLDTQYF,TGTGCCAGCACCCTGGCTGGGACAGGGGGATTGGATACGCAGTATTTT,few,TRBJ2-3,TRBD1,TRBV27
CASSWVGGTEAFF,TGTGCCAGCAGTTGGGTCGGGGGGACTGAAGCTTTCTTT,.,TRBJ1-1,.,TRBV5-6
CASSREPGDYNEQFF,TGCGCCAGCAGCAGGGAGCCGGGAGACTACAATGAGCAGTTCTTC,many,TRBJ2-1,.,TRBV4-1
CASEGTVGGYTF,TGTGCCAGCGAAGGGACAGTCGGAGGCTACACCTTC,.,TRBJ1-2,TRBD1,TRBV9
CSVEDPLGGQYF,TGCAGCGTTGAAGATCCTTTGGGGGGGCAGTACTTC,once,TRBJ2-7,.,TRBV29-1
CASSPPGAANYGYTF,TGTGCCAGCAGCCCTCCCGGGGCAGCTAACTATGGCTACACCTTC,.,TRBJ1-2,.,TRBV9
CASSLGWTANSPLHF,TGTGCCAGCAGCTTAGGGTGGACCGCGAATTCACCCCTCCACTTT,few,TRBJ1-6,.,TRBV13
CAWSVLSGPNYGYTF,TGTGCCTGGAGTGTACTGTCAGGTCCTAACTATGGCTACACCTTC,few,TRBJ1-2,.,TRBV30
CASSGSQETQYF,TGTGCCAGCAGCGGGAGTCAAGAGACCCAGTACTTC,few,TRBJ2-5,.,TRBV5-6
CASSLGQNSNQPQHF,TGTGCCAGCAGCTTAGGTCAAAATAGCAATCAGCCCCAGCATTTT,.,TRBJ1-5,.,TRBV7-9
CASSLVLGDTEAFF,TGTGCCAGCAGCTTAGTTCTGGGGGACACTGAAGCTTTCTTT,once,TRBJ1-1,.,TRBV7-9
CASSPQGMNGGELFF,TGCGCCAGCAGCCCACAGGGAATGAACGGCGGGGAGCTGTTTTTT,.,TRBJ2-2,.,TRBV5-1
CASSPPFADRAMANYGYTF,TGTGCCAGCTCACCACCGTTCGCGGACAGGGCCATGGCTAACTATGGCTACACCTTC,.,TRBJ1-2,TRBD1,TRBV18
CAWGGPGQGPDNEQFF,TGTGCCTGGGGGGGGCCGGGACAGGGTCCCGACAATGAGCAGTTCTTC,.,TRBJ2-1,TRBD1,TRBV30
CSAVTGGGGNSNQPQHF,TGCAGCGCTGTGACCGGGGGAGGGGGCAATAGCAATCAGCCCCAGCATTTT,.,TRBJ1-5,TRBD1,TRBV29-1
CSVTGASGELFF,TGCAGCGTGACAGGTGCGTCCGGGGAGCTGTTTTTT,.,TRBJ2-2,.,TRBV29-1
CASRRDTEAFF,TGTGCCAGCAGACGGGACACTGAAGCTTTCTTT,few,TRBJ1-1,.,TRBV7-9
CASSLEGQIDGYTF,TGTGCCAGCAGCTTAGAGGGCCAGATCGATGGCTACACCTTC,.,TRBJ1-2,.,TRBV13
CASSFGRTSYEQYF,TGTGCTAGCAGCTTTGGACGGACGTCCTACGAGCAGTACTTC,.,TRBJ2-7,.,TRBV7-7
CASDPAGYYEQYF,TGTGCCAGCGATCCGGCCGGATACTACGAGCAGTACTTC,few,TRBJ2-7,.,TRBV6-6
CASSLIGRKTGRYSPLHF,TGTGCCAGCAGCTTAATCGGCCGCAAGACAGGTCGATATTCACCCCTCCACTTT,few,TRBJ1-6,.,TRBV7-9
CASSESGQPNEKLFF,TGCGCCAGCAGTGAGTCGGGACAGCCTAATGAAAAACTGTTTTTT,few,TRBJ1-4,TRBD1,TRBV10-2
CASSPGVSSYEQYF,TGTGCCAGCTCACCAGGGGTGTCTTCCTACGAGCAGTACTTC,.,TRBJ2-7,.,TRBV18
CASSLDWTGHSPLHF,TGTGCCAGCAGCTTAGACTGGACAGGGCATTCACCCCTCCACTTT,.,TRBJ1-6,TRBD1,TRBV7-2